One sample yielded the 26 T cell receptor beta chains listed below, sequenced in a study of blood T cell repertoires in COVID-19. Sequencing was performed with immunoSEQ multiplex PCR; in TCRdb, only in-frame clones are kept and a portion is missing. The sample includes 34,000 or so clones, approximately 90% of them seen just once. Sequenced sample: peripheral blood. The source of these receptors is a man in his forties or fifties with active or convalescent COVID-19.

The chain couples TRBV5-4 to TRBJ2-5, with D possibly matching TRBD2 (6 bases). Germline CDR1 SGHNT, CDR2 YYREEE (reference sequence). Trimming left V 2 bases short and J 3 bases short, with 11 bases between. This CDR3 region has 14 residues. The DNA of the CDR3 is TGTGCCAGCAGCTTTGCCGGGAGAGAAGAGACCCAGTACTTC. Translating it yields CASSFAGREETQYF.

This chain joins TRBV7-6 and TRBJ2-3, with 8 bases fitting TRBD2. This CDR3 is 14 amino acids long. Germline loops: CDR1 SGHVS, CDR2 FNYEAQ. V gave up 5 bases and J gave up 4 bases; unmatched junction bases: 5. The CDR3 spells CASSLGRAADTQYF. The CDR3 nucleotides are TGTGCCAGCAGCCTCGGGAGGGCGGCAGATACGCAGTATTTT. Complete variable domain (other parts from reference TRBV7-6 and TRBJ2-3): GAGVSQSPRYKVTKRGQDVALRCDPISGHVSLYWYRQALGQGPEFLTYFNYEAQQDKSGLPNDRFSAERPEGSISTLTIQRTEQRDSAMYRCASSLGRAADTQYFGPGTRLTVL.

The gene calls are TRBV4-3 and TRBJ2-5, with a possible D match to TRBD2 (5 bases). This CDR3 has 19 amino acids. The V and J ends lost 1 base and 5 bases respectively, with 26 bases between them. The germline CDR1 and CDR2 sequences are LGHNA and YSLEER. This CDR3 reads CASSQATPYLGGSEETQYF. CDR3 bases: TGCGCCAGCAGCCAAGCTACCCCCTACCTAGGTGGGAGCGAGGAGACCCAGTACTTC.

This clone was recorded only once. This chain joins TRBV6-6 and TRBJ2-7, with D possibly matching TRBD1 (5 bases). The CDR3 has 13 residues. Germline loops: CDR1 MNHNY, CDR2 SVGAGI (reference sequence). Trimming took off 2 bases at V and 3 bases at J, with 8 bases between the two ends. The DNA for the CDR3 is TGTGCCAGCAGTTACGCGGACAACTACGAGCAGTACTTC. Translating gives CASSYADNYEQYF.

The chain couples TRBV7-9 to TRBJ2-3; the match to TRBD2 covers 9 bases. The germline V gene has CDR1 SEHNR and CDR2 FQNEAQ (reference sequence). The ends lost 4 bases at V and 2 bases at J; junction bases unmatched: 10. This CDR3 has 17 residues. CDR3 protein: CASSSLAGASLTDTQYF. DNA for the CDR3: TGTGCCAGCAGCTCCTTAGCGGGAGCCTCACTCACAGATACGCAGTATTTT.

The V gene is TRBV19, the J gene TRBJ1-2; 12 positions match TRBD1. The germline V gene encodes CDR1 LNHDA and CDR2 SQIVND (reference sequence). The J segment lost 4 bases and the V segment lost 6 bases, leaving 9 bases of the junction unmatched. This CDR3 is 16 amino acids long. The DNA for the CDR3 is TGTGCCAGTAGCCAGGGACAGGGGGCGAAGATCTATGGCTACACCTTC. It specifies CASSQGQGAKIYGYTF.

The J gene is TRBJ2-7, the V gene TRBV2, with TRBD2 identical over 15 bases. The V gene end was trimmed by 6 bases and the J gene end by 4 bases; junction bases not matched to a gene: 4. The CDR3 is 15 amino acids. The germline V gene encodes CDR1 SNHLY and CDR2 FYNNEI. CDR3 bases: TGTGCCAGCAGCCAGGGACTAGCGGGAGGTTACGAGCAGTACTTC. Its protein is CASSQGLAGGYEQYF.

The rearrangement uses TRBV7-2 and TRBJ2-1; D call uncertain. Germline lookup yields CDR1 SGHTA and CDR2 FQGNSA. Deletions cut 2 bases from V and 3 bases from J, with 5 bases between. The CDR3 runs to 13 residues. The CDR3 loop is CASSLNNYNEQFF. CDR3 nucleotides: TGTGCCAGCAGCTTAAACAACTACAATGAGCAGTTCTTC. The full variable domain, with the rest looked up from reference TRBV7-2 and TRBJ2-1, is GAGVSQSPSNKVTEKGKDVELRCDPISGHTALYWYRQSLGQGLEFLIYFQGNSAPDKSGLPSDRFSAERTGGSVSTLTIQRTQQEDSAVYLCASSLNNYNEQFFGPGTRLTVL.

This clone was seen just once. This chain joins TRBV5-1 and TRBJ2-3, with a tentative D call TRBD2 (5 bases). The length of the CDR3 is 17 residues. With 0 bases removed from V and 0 bases from J, the gap between germline ends came to 14 bases. From germline, CDR1 is SGHRS and CDR2 YFSETQ. The CDR3 DNA sequence: TGCGCCAGCAGCTTGGATGTAGGCGGGTGGAGCACAGATACGCAGTATTTT. Translated, it gives CASSLDVGGWSTDTQYF. Full variable domain (rest looked up from reference TRBV5-1 and TRBJ2-3): KAGVTQTPRYLIKTRGQQVTLSCSPISGHRSVSWYQQTPGQGLQFLFEYFSETQRNKGNFPGRFSGRQFSNSRSEMNVSTLELGDSALYLCASSLDVGGWSTDTQYFGPGTRLTVL.

The chain is built from TRBV7-2 and TRBJ2-5, with TRBD1 identical over 9 bases. The CDR3 sequence is 15 residues long. CDR1 and CDR2 from the germline V gene are SGHTA and FQGNSA. The V gene end was trimmed by 4 bases and the J gene end by 6 bases; junction bases not matched to a gene: 9. In DNA, the CDR3 is TGTGCCAGCAGCTGGGGACAGGGTCGTGGGAAGACCCAGTACTTC. It yields the protein CASSWGQGRGKTQYF.

The chain combines TRBV6-5 with TRBJ1-4; 7 bases fit TRBD1. The CDR3 extends over 12 amino acids. The germline gives CDR1 MNHEY, CDR2 SVGAGI. V lost 7 bases, J lost 11 bases, and 7 bases stayed unmatched. CDR3 in DNA: TGTGCCAGCACCCTTGGGACAGCCAAACTGTTTTTT. It yields the protein CASTLGTAKLFF.

This chain uses TRBV5-4 with TRBJ1-4; the D gene is possibly TRBD1 (5 bases). Between the trimmed V and J ends, which lost 1 base and 8 bases, there was a span of 9 bases. The CDR3 has 13 amino acids. CDR1 SGHNT and CDR2 YYREEE come from the germline V gene (reference sequence). The CDR3 DNA sequence: TGTGCCAGCAGCTTGCAGGGTGGGGAAAAACTGTTTTTT. As protein: CASSLQGGEKLFF.

This chain links TRBV6-2 or TRBV6-3 with TRBJ2-7, with 12 nucleotides matching TRBD2. Losses at the gene ends were 6 bases for V and 4 bases for J; bases not matched to a gene: 4. The CDR3 sequence is 14 residues long. Per the germline V gene, CDR1 is MNHEY and CDR2 is SVGEGT. The CDR3 bases are TGTGCCAGCAGCAGGACTAGCGGGACTTACGAGCAGTACTTC. It translates to CASSRTSGTYEQYF.

The rearrangement links TRBV28 to TRBJ1-5, with 7 bases fitting TRBD1. This CDR3 is built from 16 residues. V was clipped by 6 bases and J by 3 bases; unmatched bases: 11. Germline CDR1 and CDR2: MDHEN and SYDVKM. The chain's CDR3 is CASRTQLTGVNQPQHF. In nucleotides, the CDR3 is TGTGCCAGCAGAACCCAACTAACAGGGGTCAATCAGCCCCAGCATTTT.

The V call is TRBV5-6, the J call TRBJ1-2, with a possible D match to TRBD1 (6 bases). CDR1 is SGHDT and CDR2 is YYEEEE in the germline V gene. The CDR3 sequence is 13 residues long. The V end was cut by 4 bases, the J end by 8 bases, with 15 bases between. Here the CDR3 reads CASSHSGDSGYTF. In nucleotides, the CDR3 is TGTGCCAGCAGCCATTCAGGGGATAGCGGCTACACCTTC.

This chain joins TRBV24-1 and TRBJ2-2; 8 bases are shared with TRBD2. The CDR3 is 17 amino acids. J lost 4 bases, V lost 1 base, and 7 bases had no gene match. Germline V CDR1 and CDR2: KGHDR, SFDVKD. In DNA, the CDR3 is TGTGCCACCAGTGATTTAAGAAGCGGGAGTCGCACCGGGGAGCTGTTTTTT. Encoded protein: CATSDLRSGSRTGELFF.

The chain is built from TRBV12-5 and TRBJ2-1, with 7 bases fitting TRBD1. Trimming removed 5 bases from V and 0 bases from J; junction bases left unmatched: 4. The CDR3 has 15 amino acids. The germline V gene encodes CDR1 LGHNT and CDR2 FRNRAP. Written as DNA, the CDR3 is TGTGCTAGTGGTGACGGACAGGTCTCCTACAATGAGCAGTTCTTC. It yields the protein CASGDGQVSYNEQFF.

This clone was seen once. This chain links TRBV9 with TRBJ2-5; 9 positions agree with TRBD2. V trimming: 0 bases; J trimming: 4 bases; junction bases outside the gene matches: 1. This CDR3 comprises 14 residues. From germline, CDR1 is SGDLS and CDR2 YYNGEE. The CDR3 spells CASSVGTSAETQYF. The CDR3 DNA reads as TGTGCCAGCAGCGTAGGGACTAGCGCAGAGACCCAGTACTTC.

The chain uses TRBV30 and TRBJ1-1; TRBD1 agrees at 9 bases. CDR1 is GTSNPN, CDR2 SVGIG, per germline (reference sequence). This CDR3 contains 13 residues. Losses at the gene ends were 0 bases for V and 6 bases for J; bases not matched to a gene: 2. The CDR3: CAWSVTGGSEAFF. The CDR3 nucleotides are TGTGCCTGGAGTGTAACAGGGGGCTCTGAAGCTTTCTTT.

DNA for the CDR3: TGCGCCAGCAGCCAAGTTCAGGGGTCTAATGAAAAACTGTTTTTT. Its protein is CASSQVQGSNEKLFF. The V and J genes are TRBV4-1 and TRBJ1-4; the D gene is possibly TRBD1 (6 bases). The CDR3 has 15 residues. The V end was cut by 1 base, the J end by 3 bases, with 9 bases between. Per germline, CDR1 MGHRA and CDR2 YSYEKL.

V and J are TRBV6-5 and TRBJ2-2; a possible D gene is TRBD1 (5 bases). V was shortened by 4 bases and J by 6 bases, with 9 bases between the two germline ends. The CDR3 has 13 residues. CDR1 is MNHEY, CDR2 SVGAGI, per germline. CDR3 DNA sequence: TGTGCCAGCAGTTCCCAGGGCCCCGGGGAGCTGTTTTTT. Translating it yields CASSSQGPGELFF.

This rearrangement joins TRBV10-3 to TRBJ2-1; 11 bases are a match to TRBD1. CDR1 is ENHRY and CDR2 is SYGVKD in the germline V gene. Unmatched junction bases numbered 0, after V lost 8 bases and J lost 6 bases. The length of the CDR3 is 12 residues. This CDR3 is CAIGTGGNEQFF. The CDR3 nucleotides read TGTGCCATCGGGACAGGGGGCAATGAGCAGTTCTTC.

The chain couples TRBV10-3 to TRBJ2-5; a weak D match, TRBD1 (6 bases). V dropped 0 bases and J dropped 5 bases, with 10 bases sitting between them. CDR3 size: 14 residues. Per germline, CDR1 ENHRY and CDR2 SYGVKD. The CDR3 DNA follows: TGTGCCATCAGTGAGTCGACAGGCCTGGAGACCCAGTACTTC. This codes for CAISESTGLETQYF.

V usage is TRBV18 and J usage is TRBJ1-6, with 9 bases matching TRBD1. The germline V gene encodes CDR1 KGHSH and CDR2 LQKENI. J lost 5 bases, V lost 3 bases, and 2 bases had no gene match. CDR3 length equals 15 residues. CDR3 sequence: CASSPDRGDNSPLHF. CDR3 nucleotides: TGTGCCAGCTCACCGGACAGGGGCGATAATTCACCCCTCCACTTT.

The chain is built from TRBV5-1 and TRBJ2-3; TRBD2 agrees at 8 bases. The germline gives CDR1 SGHRS, CDR2 YFSETQ. There are 15 residues in the CDR3. Trimming cost V 0 bases and J 1 base; bases outside gene matches: 1. CDR3 residues: CASSLVLAGTDTQYF. The CDR3 region has the DNA TGCGCCAGCAGCTTGGTACTAGCGGGCACAGATACGCAGTATTTT.

The chain joins TRBV10-3 to TRBJ2-5; 8 bases map to TRBD1. From germline, CDR1 is ENHRY and CDR2 SYGVKD. The CDR3 contains 14 residues. With V trimmed by 6 bases and J by 5 bases, 8 bases remained unmatched. The DNA of the CDR3 is TGTGCCATCAGATCGACAGGGGAAGGCGAGACCCAGTACTTC. It is translated as CAIRSTGEGETQYF.